The clone carrying this TCR beta chain was detected a few times. The antigen is unknown. This sample stems from a study of cytomegalovirus exposure and HLA in healthy donors. Notes on the study in general: In vitro checks showed that three CMV-associated chains really do target CMV antigens. In the 120 or so validation repertoires, approximately 94% of cluster scores exceeded 0, per a later analysis. Reported performance of the classifier showed diagnosis of cytomegalovirus status with high specificity and sensitivity. Overall, approximately 150 TCR beta chains were annotated as cytomegalovirus-associated.

CDR1 and CDR2 from the germline V gene are MNHEY and SMNVEV (reference sequence). V gave up 5 bases and J gave up 8 bases; unmatched junction bases: 0. The CDR3 consists of 11 residues. Sequencing was performed with immunoSEQ multiplex PCR; in TCRdb, only in-frame clones are kept and a portion is missing. Of about 160,000 clones in the sample, more than 75% were seen once. This TCR was recovered from a man aged 18 to 35 in good health and CMV-seronegative. The sequencing sample was made of PBMCs. The V gene is TRBV27, the J gene TRBJ1-1, with 9 bases that match TRBD1. DNA for the CDR3: TGTGCCAGCAGTACAGGGGGCGAAGCTTTCTTT. Translation gives CASSTGGEAFF.